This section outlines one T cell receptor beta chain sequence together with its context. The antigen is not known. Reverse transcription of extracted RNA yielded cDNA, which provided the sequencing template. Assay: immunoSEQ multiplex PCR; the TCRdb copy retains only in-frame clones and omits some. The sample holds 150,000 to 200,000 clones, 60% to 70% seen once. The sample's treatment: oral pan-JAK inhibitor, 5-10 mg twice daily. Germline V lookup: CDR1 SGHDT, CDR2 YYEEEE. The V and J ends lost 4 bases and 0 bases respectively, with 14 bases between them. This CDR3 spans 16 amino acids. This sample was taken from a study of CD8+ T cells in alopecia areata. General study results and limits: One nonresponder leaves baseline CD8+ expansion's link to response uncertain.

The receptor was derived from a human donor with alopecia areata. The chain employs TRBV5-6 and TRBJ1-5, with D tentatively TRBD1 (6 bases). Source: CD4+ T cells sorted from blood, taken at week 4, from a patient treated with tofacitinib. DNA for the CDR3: TGTGCCAGCAGCGCTGGGGGCCCTAATAGCAATCAGCCCCAGCATTTT. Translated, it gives CASSAGGPNSNQPQHF.